This TCR beta chain was recorded in a study of T cell responses to AZD1222 COVID-19 vaccine. Profiled with immunoSEQ multiplex PCR; TCRdb holds only in-frame clones, not every one. The sample records over 150,000 clones, roughly 91% being singletons. The CDR3 totals 13 residues. Germline CDR1 and CDR2: SGHTA and FQGNSA. V was trimmed by 6 bases and J by 10 bases, leaving 16 bases between them. Remarks on this clone: Its antigen remains unknown.

Study-level points and caveats: Increases in Spike-specific TCR breadth and depth were seen after two AZD1222 doses. The donor group comprised mostly white British people and more females; the analysis possibly underestimated clonal diversity. The CD4 TCRs associated with vaccination extended across spike and predominated at 160-218 and 743-854. Nearly half of unique spike-specific TCRs reportedly avoided B.1.351 and B.1.1.7 mutated regions.

Here the sequenced sample was peripheral blood, taken 28 days after the second dose of the MenACWY control vaccine. The chain uses TRBV7-2 and TRBJ2-1; D ambiguous. The origin of this receptor is an adult who received the MenACWY meningococcal vaccine as a control. CDR3 DNA: TGTGCCAGCAGTTATAGACCGTCCCCGGAGCAGTTCTTC. It translates to CASSYRPSPEQFF.